The clone carrying this T cell receptor beta chain has just one count. The antigen is not known. This record comes from a study of T cell responses to AZD1222 COVID-19 vaccine. Study-wide context: Both about-4-week and about-12-week second-dose recipients were combined.

Clones were read by immunoSEQ multiplex PCR, and TCRdb kept only the in-frame ones, dropping some. The sample lists around 69,000 clones, 80% to 85% occurring once. The CDR3 covers 16 residues. Trimming took 0 bases from V and 4 from J; bases not matched to a gene: 6. Germline V lookup: CDR1 MGHRA, CDR2 YSYEKL. Broader study findings: Donors were mostly white British, more females; clonal diversity possibly underestimated.

V is TRBV4-1 and J is TRBJ2-4; 7 bases are shared with TRBD1. This sample comprised peripheral blood, obtained on day 0 of AZD1222 vaccination. The sequence was collected from an adult in good health. The CDR3 loop is CASSQDRGWGKNIQYF. The DNA for the CDR3 is TGCGCCAGCAGCCAAGACAGGGGGTGGGGAAAAAACATTCAGTACTTC.